The 20 T cell receptor beta chains presented below share a single source sample, sequenced in a study of T-cell reconstitution after alpha-beta-depleted transplantation in children. Unique molecular identifiers were incorporated when the TCRbeta library was constructed. TCRdb reprocessed the PCR reads with MiXCR, giving one entry per CDR3 protein. The table records hundreds of thousands of distinct CDR3 sequences, more than 9% of them present only once. The input for sequencing was PBMCs, taken before TCRalphabeta/CD19-depleted stem cell transplant. The receptors here all came from a child younger than 10 with inherited bone marrow failure, due to receive a stem cell transplant.

This clonotype showed up many times. The chain has TRBV4-3 and TRBJ2-1; D perhaps matches TRBD2 (5 bases). The ends were cut back, 4 bases at V and 5 bases at J, with 12 bases in the middle. This CDR3 has 14 residues. Germline CDR1 and CDR2: LGHNA and YSLEER. The CDR3 loop is CASSPRAFNNEQFF. In DNA, the CDR3 is TGCGCCAGCAGCCCGAGGGCCTTTAACAATGAGCAGTTCTTC.

The table lists this clonotype with many counts. The chain combines TRBV27 with TRBJ2-2; 7 positions match TRBD2. This CDR3 has 16 amino acids. Per germline, CDR1 MNHEY and CDR2 SMNVEV (reference sequence). Germline trimming cut 1 base from V and 0 bases from J; bases unmatched to any gene: 2. Here the CDR3 DNA reads TGTGCCAGCAGTTTATTACTAGCGACGAACACCGGGGAGCTGTTTTTT. It encodes CASSLLLATNTGELFF.

A note on this clonotype: This may stem from a read error, because a much larger clone lies one nucleotide away. V usage is TRBV30 and J usage is TRBJ1-3; D not resolved. Germline-derived CDR1 and CDR2 are GTSNPN and SVGIG (reference sequence). The CDR3 totals 19 residues. DNA of the CDR3: TGTGCCCGGAGTACCACCAACCCCGTCCCGGCAGGCGAAGGAAACACCATATATTTT. Protein sequence: CARSTTNPVPAGEGNTIYF. Together with reference TRBV30 and TRBJ1-3, the CDR3 gives the full variable domain: SQTIHQWPATLVQPVGSPLSLECTVEGTSNPNLYWYRQAAGRGLQLLFYSVGIGQISSEVPQNLSASRPQDRQFILSSKKLLLSDSGFYLCARSTTNPVPAGEGNTIYFGEGSWLTVV.

This clonotype has a count of ten or more. V usage is TRBV28 and J usage is TRBJ2-7, with D unresolved. Germline V CDR1 and CDR2: MDHEN, SYDVKM. CDR3 size: 12 residues. V shed 6 bases and J shed 4 bases, with 10 bases lying between them. The CDR3 coding sequence is TGTGCCAGCAGCCCCTTGAGGTACGAGCAGTACTTC. Its protein is CASSPLRYEQYF.

This clonotype appeared many times. J is TRBJ2-1 and V is TRBV4-3; D remains unclear. Germline lookup yields CDR1 LGHNA and CDR2 YSLEER. This CDR3 spans 16 amino acids. Trimming cost V 0 bases and J 2 bases, with 11 bases left between them. Here the CDR3 DNA reads TGCGCCAGCAGCCAAGATTTGCGAGGAACCTACAATGAGCAGTTCTTC. Its protein product is CASSQDLRGTYNEQFF.

There are many counts of this clonotype. The rearrangement joins TRBV6-5 to TRBJ2-7, with D perhaps matching TRBD1 or TRBD2 (5 bases each). This CDR3 has 14 residues. Germline CDR1 reads MNHEY; CDR2 reads SVGAGI. Between the trimmed V and J ends, which lost 6 bases and 4 bases, there was a span of 16 bases. The CDR3 DNA reads TGTGCCAGCAGGCTCCTGGGGGAGTCGTACGAGCAGTACTTC. Amino acids: CASRLLGESYEQYF.

This clonotype appeared many times. V and J are TRBV4-3 and TRBJ2-7; 9 nucleotides match TRBD2. This CDR3 region has 18 residues. The junction had 10 bases not matched to a gene; V was cut back by 0 bases and J by 1 base. Germline assignment: CDR1 LGHNA and CDR2 YSLEER. The CDR3 is CASSQEQTWLAGSYEQYF. The CDR3 DNA reads TGCGCCAGCAGCCAAGAACAGACTTGGCTAGCGGGATCCTACGAGCAGTACTTC.

This clonotype has ten or more counts. This chain joins TRBV9 and TRBJ2-1; D gene ambiguous. The CDR3 has 14 amino acids. V was pared by 0 bases and J by 7 bases, with 11 bases between. Germline CDR1 SGDLS, CDR2 YYNGEE. CDR3 in amino acids: CASSVALADNEQFF. CDR3 in DNA: TGTGCCAGCAGCGTAGCTTTGGCTGATAATGAGCAGTTCTTC.

The rearrangement links TRBV27 to TRBJ2-2; 7 bases agree with TRBD2. Germline CDR1 and CDR2: MNHEY and SMNVEV (reference sequence). This CDR3 is built from 15 residues. V dropped 3 bases and J dropped 4; count of bases not matched to a gene: 5. CDR3 nucleotide sequence: TGTGCCAGCAGTTTCGGGGGGTCCGGCACCGGGGAGCTGTTTTTT. Protein product: CASSFGGSGTGELFF.

There are many counts of this clonotype. This rearrangement joins TRBV20-1 to TRBJ1-2; perhaps TRBD1 as D (5 bases). The germline V and J ends were trimmed by 6 bases and 6 bases, with 14 bases remaining between them. CDR3 length: 12 residues. Germline V gene lookup returns CDR1 DFQATT and CDR2 SNEGSKA (reference sequence). The DNA of the CDR3 is TGCAGTGCGCCTCCGGGACCGAATGGCTACACCTTC. Amino acids: CSAPPGPNGYTF.

This clonotype was detected many times. The rearrangement uses TRBV6-2 or TRBV6-3 and TRBJ2-1; maybe TRBD2 (6 bases). CDR3 length equals 15 residues. Germline lookup yields CDR1 MNHEY and CDR2 SVGEGT. Trimming removed 2 bases from V and 4 bases from J, with 12 bases in between. CDR3 in amino acids: CASSYERVGYNEQFF. CDR3 nucleotide sequence: TGTGCCAGCAGTTACGAGCGGGTGGGGTACAATGAGCAGTTCTTC.

The chain links TRBV12-3 or TRBV12-4 to TRBJ2-1; 10 bases fit TRBD2. The CDR3 length is 15 residues. With V trimmed by 6 bases and J by 8 bases, 10 bases remained unmatched. Here the CDR3 reads CASSSLAGATYEQFF. The CDR3 nucleotides read TGTGCCAGCAGCTCTCTAGCGGGAGCCACCTATGAGCAGTTCTTC.

The chain employs TRBV19 and TRBJ2-2; no firm D call. V shed 11 bases and J shed 2 bases, with 12 bases lying between them. This CDR3 region has 13 residues. Germline CDR1 LNHDA, CDR2 SQIVND (reference sequence). The DNA of the CDR3 is TGTGCCGTCGGGCAGAGAAACACCGGGGAGCTGTTTTTT. Protein sequence: CAVGQRNTGELFF.

This chain connects TRBV18 to TRBJ2-5; TRBD2 is a possible D gene (6 bases). This CDR3 is 15 amino acids long. Germline V CDR1 and CDR2: KGHSH, LQKENI. V lost 3 bases, J lost 0 bases, and 11 bases lay in between. CDR3 DNA: TGTGCCAGCTCACCCTTAAGCGGGTACCAAGAGACCCAGTACTTC. Translation gives CASSPLSGYQETQYF.

This clonotype has at least ten counts. The chain couples TRBV20-1 to TRBJ2-3; perhaps TRBD1 as D (5 bases). Germline V gene lookup returns CDR1 DFQATT and CDR2 SNEGSKA (reference sequence). The V and J ends lost 5 bases and 4 bases respectively, with 22 bases between them. The CDR3 contains 16 residues. The CDR3 DNA follows: TGCAGTGCTCAGGGATCCGCCAGGGATGCACCAGATACGCAGTATTTT. Residues: CSAQGSARDAPDTQYF.

This clonotype came up many times. An end of the junction differs from the germline gene, which may be a read error. CDR3 DNA: TGTGCCAGCAGGGAAGCCACAGGGTCTGAAGCTTTCTTT. Encoded protein: CASREATGSEAFF. The V call is TRBV6-1, the J call TRBJ1-1; possibly TRBD1 for D (6 bases). CDR3 length: 13 amino acids. Germline values: CDR1 MNHNS, CDR2 SASEGT.

This chain joins TRBV13 and TRBJ2-7, with D maybe TRBD1 (6 bases). Trimming pared 3 bases from V and 4 bases from J, leaving 16 bases between. Germline CDR1 PRHDT, CDR2 FYEKMQ (reference sequence). The CDR3 extends over 15 amino acids. The CDR3, as DNA: TGTGCCAGCAGCTTCCCGAGGGGGATAGGGTACGAGCAGTACTTC. Translating it yields CASSFPRGIGYEQYF.

This clonotype was detected a few times. The rearrangement uses TRBV9 and TRBJ2-1; D might be TRBD2 (5 bases). V lost 3 bases and J 7 bases, leaving 11 bases between the germline ends. CDR1 is SGDLS and CDR2 is YYNGEE in the germline V gene. The CDR3 has 13 amino acids. The CDR3 reads CASSDPPGNEQFF. The CDR3, as DNA: TGTGCCAGCAGCGACCCTCCGGGGAATGAGCAGTTCTTC.

This clonotype was seen ten or more times. This chain connects TRBV6-5 to TRBJ2-1; 10 positions match TRBD2. The CDR3 runs to 16 residues. Per the germline V gene, CDR1 is MNHEY and CDR2 is SVGAGI. The ends lost 6 bases at V and 3 bases at J; junction bases unmatched: 8. CDR3 protein: CASRSILAGYYNEQFF. In DNA, the CDR3 is TGTGCCAGCAGATCCATACTAGCGGGATACTACAATGAGCAGTTCTTC.

This clonotype was seen repeatedly, ten times or more. The chain recombines TRBV20-1 with TRBJ2-7; D ambiguous. The CDR3 consists of 11 residues. V shed 5 bases and J shed 4 bases, with 9 bases lying between them. CDR1 is DFQATT and CDR2 is SNEGSKA in the germline V gene (reference sequence). The CDR3 bases are TGCAGTGCTCCCGACTTGTACGAGCAGTACTTC. This codes for CSAPDLYEQYF.